The 8 T cell receptor beta chains reported below all come from one sample, sequenced in a study of T cells in Graves' hyperthyroidism and ophthalmopathy. The source material, RNA transcripts, was used to amplify TCR beta CDR3 regions. The study used the HTBI primer set for a first-round RT-PCR of the TCR CDR3. MiXCR, applied by TCRdb to the multiplex PCR reads, yields one record per CDR3 protein. The sample gives nearly 110,000 distinct CDR3 sequences, around a sixth of which show up once; around 42% is in the top ten. Sequenced sample: blood. The receptor set was obtained from a woman aged 50 to 65 with Graves' hyperthyroidism.

In this sample, this clonotype turned up a few times. The chain is built from TRBV4-1 and TRBJ2-1, with no clear D. V shed 3 bases and J shed 1 base, with 7 bases lying between them. This CDR3 has 14 amino acids. CDR1 MGHRA and CDR2 YSYEKL come from the germline V gene. CDR3 sequence reads: CASSQDVSYNEQFF. CDR3 sequence (DNA): TGCGCCAGCAGCCAGGACGTTTCCTACAATGAGCAGTTCTTC.

This clonotype was seen at least ten times. Here the CDR3 reads CSASGGSDEQYV. The CDR3 nucleotides read TGCAGTGCTAGTGGAGGATCAGACGAGCAGTACGTC. This rearrangement joins TRBV20-1 to TRBJ2-7; maybe TRBD2 (5 bases). The CDR3 contains 12 residues. Trimming took off 3 bases at V and 5 bases at J, with 11 bases between the two ends. From germline, CDR1 is DFQATT and CDR2 SNEGSKA (reference sequence).

This clonotype was seen ten or more times. The genes are TRBV24-1 and TRBJ2-7, with 10 bases fitting TRBD2. From germline, CDR1 is KGHDR and CDR2 SFDVKD. The CDR3 extends over 17 amino acids. After removal of 4 bases from V and 5 bases from J, the junction contained 13 bases not matched to a gene. The DNA of the CDR3 is TGTGCCACCAGTGAGATTGGGTCTAGCGGGAGCGTCGACGAGCAGTACTTC. This codes for CATSEIGSSGSVDEQYF.

This clonotype was seen ten or more times. The chain employs TRBV6-1 and TRBJ2-7; D ambiguous. V was trimmed by 7 bases and J by 2 bases, leaving 12 bases between them. This CDR3 comprises 13 residues. CDR1 is MNHNS and CDR2 is SASEGT in the germline V gene. The CDR3 nucleotides read TGTGCCAGCAACCCCCCCGGCGCCTACGAGCAGTACTTC. Protein: CASNPPGAYEQYF.

Regarding this clonotype: At one of its ends the junction is not consistent with the germline gene, which may arise from a read error. The chain combines TRBV19 with TRBJ2-3; TRBD2 might be the D (6 bases). Germline V gives CDR1 LNHDA, CDR2 SQIVND (reference sequence). The CDR3 length is 14 residues. In DNA form, the CDR3 reads TGTGCCAGTAGCGGAAGGGACTCGGCAGACACGCAGTATTTT. Translation gives CASSGRDSADTQYF.

At least ten counts were recorded for this clonotype. The chain employs TRBV12-3 or TRBV12-4 and TRBJ1-1; D gene ambiguous. V lost 1 base and J lost 6, with 12 bases in between. This CDR3 spans 14 amino acids. The CDR3 nucleotides read TGTGCCAGCAGTTTAGATCTATCGCGCCCTGAAGCTTTCTTT. It is translated as CASSLDLSRPEAFF.

This clonotype was observed at least ten times. One end of the junction does not line up with germline, which may come from a read error. The V call is TRBV27, the J call TRBJ2-3; D is ambiguous. The germline V gene has CDR1 MNHEY and CDR2 SMNVEV (reference sequence). The CDR3 covers 14 residues. CDR3 bases: TGTGCCAACAGTTTAGATTGGGGCACAGATACGCAGTATTTT. It encodes CANSLDWGTDTQYF.

This clonotype came up many times. The genes are TRBV6-2 or TRBV6-3 and TRBJ2-1, with 8 nucleotides matching TRBD2. The CDR3 covers 13 residues. Germline CDR1 reads MNHEY; CDR2 reads SVGEGT. With V trimmed by 6 bases and J by 6 bases, 4 bases remained unmatched. CDR3 loop: CASRAAGVNEQFF. In nucleotides, the CDR3 is TGTGCCAGCAGGGCAGCGGGAGTCAATGAGCAGTTCTTC.